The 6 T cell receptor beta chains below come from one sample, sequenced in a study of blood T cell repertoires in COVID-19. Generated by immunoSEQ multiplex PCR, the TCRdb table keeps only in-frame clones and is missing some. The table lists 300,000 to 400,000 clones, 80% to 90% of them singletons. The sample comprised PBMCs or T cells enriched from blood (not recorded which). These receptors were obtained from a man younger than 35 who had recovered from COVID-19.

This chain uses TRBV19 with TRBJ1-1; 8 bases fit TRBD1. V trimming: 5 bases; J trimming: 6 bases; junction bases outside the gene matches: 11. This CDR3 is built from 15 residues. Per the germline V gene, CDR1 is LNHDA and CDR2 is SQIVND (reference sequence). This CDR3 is CASSPRTGRRAEAFF. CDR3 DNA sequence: TGTGCCAGTAGTCCTAGGACAGGGCGGCGCGCTGAAGCTTTCTTT.

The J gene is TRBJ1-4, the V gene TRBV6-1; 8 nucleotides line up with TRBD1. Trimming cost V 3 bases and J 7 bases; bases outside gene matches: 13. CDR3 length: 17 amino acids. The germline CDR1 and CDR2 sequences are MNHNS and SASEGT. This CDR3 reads CASSETGDPGTREKLFF. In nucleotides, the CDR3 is TGTGCCAGCAGTGAGACAGGGGACCCGGGTACGCGTGAAAAACTGTTTTTT.

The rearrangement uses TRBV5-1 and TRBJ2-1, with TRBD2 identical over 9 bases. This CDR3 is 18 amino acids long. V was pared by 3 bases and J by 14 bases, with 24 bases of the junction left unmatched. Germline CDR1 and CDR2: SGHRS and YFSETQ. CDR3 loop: CASSSSVSGGLVERPEFF. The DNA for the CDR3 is TGCGCCAGCAGCTCCTCGGTTAGCGGGGGATTAGTAGAGCGTCCGGAGTTCTTC.

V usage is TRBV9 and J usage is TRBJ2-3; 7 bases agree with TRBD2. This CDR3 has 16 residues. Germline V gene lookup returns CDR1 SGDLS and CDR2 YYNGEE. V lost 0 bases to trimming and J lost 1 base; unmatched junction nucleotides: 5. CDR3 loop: CASSVDGRAGTDTQYF. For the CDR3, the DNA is TGTGCCAGCAGCGTAGATGGGAGGGCGGGCACAGATACGCAGTATTTT.

The DNA of the CDR3 is TGTGCCACCAGTGGGGACAGTCATAATTCACCCCTCCACTTT. Encoded protein: CATSGDSHNSPLHF. This rearrangement joins TRBV24-1 to TRBJ1-6; 7 bases align to TRBD1. The CDR3 covers 14 residues. Germline V gene data show CDR1 as KGHDR and CDR2 as SFDVKD. V trimming: 5 bases; J trimming: 5 bases; junction bases outside the gene matches: 2.

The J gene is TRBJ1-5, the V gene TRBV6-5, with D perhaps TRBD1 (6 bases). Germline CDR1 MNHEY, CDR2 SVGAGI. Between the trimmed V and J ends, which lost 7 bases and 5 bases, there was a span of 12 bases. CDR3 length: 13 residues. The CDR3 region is CASMGTPDQPQHF. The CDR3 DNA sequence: TGTGCCAGCATGGGGACACCCGATCAGCCCCAGCATTTT.